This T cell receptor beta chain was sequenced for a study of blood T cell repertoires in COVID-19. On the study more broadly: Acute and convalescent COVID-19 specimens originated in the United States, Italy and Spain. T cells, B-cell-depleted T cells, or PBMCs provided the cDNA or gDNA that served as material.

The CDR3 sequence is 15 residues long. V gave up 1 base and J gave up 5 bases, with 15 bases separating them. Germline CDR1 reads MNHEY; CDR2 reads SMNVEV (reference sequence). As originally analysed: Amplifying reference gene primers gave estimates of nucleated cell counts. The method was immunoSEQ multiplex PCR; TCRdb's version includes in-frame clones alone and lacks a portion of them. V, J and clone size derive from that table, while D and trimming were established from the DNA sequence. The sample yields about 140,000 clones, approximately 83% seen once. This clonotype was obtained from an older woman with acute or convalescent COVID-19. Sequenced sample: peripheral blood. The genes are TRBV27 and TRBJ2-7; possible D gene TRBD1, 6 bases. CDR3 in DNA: TGTGCCAGCAGTTTATTTACCCCGGACAGAAACGAGCAGTACTTC. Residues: CASSLFTPDRNEQYF.